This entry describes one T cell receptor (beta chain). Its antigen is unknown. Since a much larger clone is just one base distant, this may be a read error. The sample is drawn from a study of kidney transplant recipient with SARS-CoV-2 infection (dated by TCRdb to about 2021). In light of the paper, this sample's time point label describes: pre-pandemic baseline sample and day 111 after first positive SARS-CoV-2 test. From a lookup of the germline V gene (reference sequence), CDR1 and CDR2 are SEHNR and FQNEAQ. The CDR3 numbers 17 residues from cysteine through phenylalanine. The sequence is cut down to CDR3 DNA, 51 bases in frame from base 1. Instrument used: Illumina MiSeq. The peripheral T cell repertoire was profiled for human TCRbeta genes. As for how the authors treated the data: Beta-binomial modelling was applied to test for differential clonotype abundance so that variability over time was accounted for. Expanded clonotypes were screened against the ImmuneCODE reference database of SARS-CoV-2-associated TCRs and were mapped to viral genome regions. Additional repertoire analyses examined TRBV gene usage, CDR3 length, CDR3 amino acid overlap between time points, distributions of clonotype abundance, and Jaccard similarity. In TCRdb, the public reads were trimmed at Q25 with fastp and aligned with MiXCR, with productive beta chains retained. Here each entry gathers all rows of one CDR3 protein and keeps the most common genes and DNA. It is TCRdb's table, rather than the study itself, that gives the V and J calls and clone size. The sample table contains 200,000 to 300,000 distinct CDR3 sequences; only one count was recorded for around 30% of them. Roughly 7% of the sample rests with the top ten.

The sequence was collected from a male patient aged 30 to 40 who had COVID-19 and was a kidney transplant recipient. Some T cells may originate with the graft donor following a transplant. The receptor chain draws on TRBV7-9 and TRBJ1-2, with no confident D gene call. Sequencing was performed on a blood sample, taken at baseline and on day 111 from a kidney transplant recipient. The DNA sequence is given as TGTGTCAGCAGCGTACGGCCATACCATGGAAAGACCTATGGCTACACCTTC. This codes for CVSSVRPYHGKTYGYTF.